The 28 T cell receptor beta chains in this list originate from one sample, sequenced in a study of T cell changes during pregnancy in multiple sclerosis. Measured with immunoSEQ multiplex PCR; TCRdb has only the in-frame clones, and not every one. This table has 42,000 or so clones, 90% appearing once. Here the sequenced sample was CD8+ T cells from peripheral blood mononuclear cells, taken in the first trimester of pregnancy. All receptors come from a female donor with multiple sclerosis, enrolled in a pregnancy study.

This chain connects TRBV9 to TRBJ2-3; D might be TRBD1 (5 bases). The V gene's germline CDR1 is SGDLS and CDR2 YYNGEE. Trimming took 0 bases from V and 0 from J, leaving 5 bases between them. The CDR3 has 14 amino acids. CDR3 region: CASSVGGSTDTQYF. The CDR3 bases are TGTGCCAGCAGCGTAGGGGGCAGCACAGATACGCAGTATTTT.

This rearrangement joins TRBV5-1 to TRBJ2-3; perhaps TRBD1 as D (6 bases). From germline, CDR1 is SGHRS and CDR2 YFSETQ. V was trimmed by 0 bases and J by 4 bases, leaving 15 bases between them. The CDR3 runs 16 residues. Here the CDR3 reads CASSLGANRVPDTQYF. The CDR3 DNA is TGCGCCAGCAGCTTGGGGGCTAACAGGGTCCCAGATACGCAGTATTTT. The full variable domain, rest sourced from reference TRBV5-1 and TRBJ2-3, is KAGVTQTPRYLIKTRGQQVTLSCSPISGHRSVSWYQQTPGQGLQFLFEYFSETQRNKGNFPGRFSGRQFSNSRSEMNVSTLELGDSALYLCASSLGANRVPDTQYFGPGTRLTVL.

This clone was observed once. The chain is built from TRBV5-1 and TRBJ2-6; D is possibly TRBD1 (5 bases). This CDR3 comprises 17 residues. With 4 bases removed from V and 0 bases from J, the gap between germline ends came to 14 bases. Germline V gene data show CDR1 as SGHRS and CDR2 as YFSETQ. The CDR3 nucleotides read TGCGCCAGCAGCCTCAGGGTTACCGACTCTGGGGCCAACGTCCTGACTTTC. Encoded protein: CASSLRVTDSGANVLTF.

This chain's CDR3 is CASSFSRGNNQPQHF. The CDR3 DNA follows: TGTGCCAGCAGCTTTTCCAGGGGGAACAATCAGCCCCAGCATTTT. V usage is TRBV7-2 and J usage is TRBJ1-5; 7 bases align to TRBD1. V lost 3 bases, J lost 3 bases, and 5 bases stayed unmatched. Looked up from germline, CDR1 is SGHTA and CDR2 is FQGNSA. The CDR3 runs 15 residues.

CDR3: CASRPPGLSEQFF. Written as DNA, the CDR3 is TGTGCCAGCAGGCCCCCGGGACTATCCGAGCAGTTCTTC. V gene TRBV27 combines with J gene TRBJ2-1; TRBD2 matches 7 bases. Germline V gene data show CDR1 as MNHEY and CDR2 as SMNVEV (reference sequence). With 6 bases clipped from V and 10 bases from J, the junction kept 9 bases outside the gene matches. This CDR3 is 13 amino acids long.

This clone came up once. The chain has TRBV6-1 and TRBJ2-5, with 9 bases lining up with TRBD2. Germline CDR1 is MNHNS and CDR2 is SASEGT. V trimming: 8 bases; J trimming: 2 bases; junction bases outside the gene matches: 9. The CDR3 contains 15 residues. The CDR3 loop reads CASAPHAGGQETQYF. The DNA for the CDR3 is TGTGCCAGCGCCCCCCACGCGGGAGGGCAAGAGACCCAGTACTTC.

The rearrangement links TRBV5-6 to TRBJ1-3, with D perhaps matching TRBD1 (6 bases). The CDR3 length is 17 residues. Germline CDR1 reads SGHDT; CDR2 reads YYEEEE. Trimming shortened V by 4 bases and J by 7 bases, and 24 bases separated the two germline ends. The CDR3: CASSLYFTGRIGNTIYF. CDR3 in DNA: TGTGCCAGCAGCCTTTATTTTACAGGGCGCATAGGGAACACCATATATTTT.

The gene calls are TRBV9 and TRBJ1-3; D uncertain. Between the trimmed V and J ends, which lost 0 bases and 7 bases, there was a span of 8 bases. The CDR3 length is 13 residues. The germline CDR1 and CDR2 sequences are SGDLS and YYNGEE. The CDR3 DNA follows: TGTGCCAGCAGCGTAGAGGGAGCTAACACCATATATTTT. This sequence encodes CASSVEGANTIYF.

The chain has TRBV7-8 and TRBJ1-1; D gene uncertain. There are 16 residues in the CDR3. Germline assignment: CDR1 SGHVS and CDR2 FQNEAQ. The V end was cut by 2 bases, the J end by 0 bases, with 13 bases between. CDR3 residues: CASSLPEAPMNTEAFF. The CDR3 coding sequence is TGTGCCAGCAGCTTACCCGAAGCTCCTATGAACACTGAAGCTTTCTTT.

This chain links TRBV7-2 with TRBJ2-5; TRBD2 agrees at 7 bases. The CDR3 sequence is 15 residues long. V shed 2 bases and J 3 bases; nucleotides not matched to a gene: 6. CDR1 and CDR2 from the germline V gene are SGHTA and FQGNSA. The CDR3 bases are TGTGCCAGCAGCTTATGGGCTAGCGGCGAAGAGACCCAGTACTTC. Translated, it gives CASSLWASGEETQYF. Full variable domain (outside the CDR3, taken from reference TRBV7-2 and TRBJ2-5): GAGVSQSPSNKVTEKGKDVELRCDPISGHTALYWYRQSLGQGLEFLIYFQGNSAPDKSGLPSDRFSAERTGGSVSTLTIQRTQQEDSAVYLCASSLWASGEETQYFGPGTRLLVL.

This chain joins TRBV7-9 and TRBJ2-1, with 8 positions matching TRBD1. The J segment lost 9 bases and the V segment lost 10 bases, leaving 8 bases of the junction unmatched. Germline assignment: CDR1 SEHNR and CDR2 FQNEAQ (reference sequence). CDR3 length: 12 residues. CDR3 nucleotide sequence: TGTGCCACCGGACAGGGCTTCAGTGAGCAGTTCTTC. It specifies CATGQGFSEQFF.

This chain links TRBV19 with TRBJ1-2; perhaps TRBD1 as D (6 bases). Trimming left V 3 bases short and J 0 bases short, with 17 bases between. Germline values: CDR1 LNHDA, CDR2 SQIVND (reference sequence). The CDR3 is 17 amino acids. The CDR3 reads CASSIDVGGHPNYGYTF. The CDR3 DNA is TGTGCCAGTAGTATCGATGTGGGGGGGCACCCTAACTATGGCTACACCTTC.

This chain uses TRBV5-1 with TRBJ2-3; 8 nucleotides align to TRBD2. Trimming cost V 6 bases and J 4 bases; bases outside gene matches: 13. The germline V gene has CDR1 SGHRS and CDR2 YFSETQ. The CDR3 has 16 residues. Here the CDR3 DNA reads TGCGCCAGCACACCTGGAGGAGCGGGAGTGGCAGATACGCAGTATTTT. It yields the protein CASTPGGAGVADTQYF. The full variable domain, in which reference TRBV5-1 and TRBJ2-3 provide the parts outside the CDR3, is KAGVTQTPRYLIKTRGQQVTLSCSPISGHRSVSWYQQTPGQGLQFLFEYFSETQRNKGNFPGRFSGRQFSNSRSEMNVSTLELGDSALYLCASTPGGAGVADTQYFGPGTRLTVL.

The J gene is TRBJ2-7, the V gene TRBV27, with a tentative D call TRBD2 (5 bases). CDR3 length equals 14 residues. Germline-derived CDR1 and CDR2 are MNHEY and SMNVEV (reference sequence). Trimming took 7 bases from V and 3 from J, leaving 16 bases between them. The DNA for the CDR3 is TGTGCCAGCAAATCTCTGGTCGGGAACTACGAGCAGTACTTC. It specifies CASKSLVGNYEQYF.

V and J are TRBV7-8 and TRBJ2-7; TRBD1 aligns across 8 bases. The CDR3 is made up of 15 amino acids. Trimming cost V 6 bases and J 0 bases; bases outside gene matches: 7. The germline V gene has CDR1 SGHVS and CDR2 FQNEAQ. Here the CDR3 DNA reads TGTGCCAGCAGGCTTGGACAGGGACCCTCCTACGAGCAGTACTTC. This sequence encodes CASRLGQGPSYEQYF.

The CDR3 region is CASRAIGQGARSSYNEQFF. The DNA of the CDR3 is TGTGCCAGCAGAGCAATAGGGCAGGGGGCGAGAAGCTCCTACAATGAGCAGTTCTTC. The chain links TRBV2 to TRBJ2-1; 8 nucleotides align to TRBD1. Germline V gene sequence: CDR1 SNHLY, CDR2 FYNNEI. With V trimmed by 6 bases and J by 0 bases, 16 bases remained unmatched. This CDR3 is 19 amino acids long.

By share of the sample, this clone is medium-sized. CDR3 DNA sequence: TGCGCCAGCAGGCCGGGACAGGGGCTTGAAGCTTTCTTT. This encodes CASRPGQGLEAFF. The chain is built from TRBV5-1 and TRBJ1-1; 10 bases agree with TRBD1. The germline V gene has CDR1 SGHRS and CDR2 YFSETQ. The J segment lost 7 bases and the V segment lost 5 bases, leaving 5 bases of the junction unmatched. The CDR3 consists of 13 residues.

This chain connects TRBV7-9 to TRBJ2-1, with TRBD1 as a possible D gene (5 bases). Germline CDR1 reads SEHNR; CDR2 reads FQNEAQ (reference sequence). Trimming removed 6 bases from V and 5 bases from J, with 14 bases in between. CDR3 size: 14 residues. CDR3 sequence (DNA): TGTGCCAGCAGTATCTCGACAGATAACAATGAGCAGTTCTTC. This gives the protein CASSISTDNNEQFF.

The chain carries TRBV30 and TRBJ1-2; D is possibly TRBD1 (6 bases). The germline CDR1 and CDR2 sequences are GTSNPN and SVGIG (reference sequence). Deletions cut 3 bases from V and 4 bases from J, with 18 bases between. The CDR3 consists of 15 residues. CDR3 in amino acids: CAWRGASTGSYGYTF. The CDR3 DNA reads TGTGCCTGGAGAGGAGCATCGACAGGAAGCTATGGCTACACCTTC.

V and J are TRBV27 and TRBJ2-7; 11 bases fit TRBD2. CDR1 and CDR2 from the germline V gene are MNHEY and SMNVEV (reference sequence). The CDR3 loop spans 18 amino acids. The junction had 11 bases not matched to a gene; V was cut back by 4 bases and J by 0 bases. CDR3 coding DNA: TGTGCCAGCAGTTCCTCGGATAGCGGGAGGGGAAGCTCCTACGAGCAGTACTTC. Its translation: CASSSSDSGRGSSYEQYF.

The chain uses TRBV4-1 and TRBJ1-1; a weak D match, TRBD1 (6 bases). There are 16 residues in the CDR3. The V end lost 3 bases, the J end lost 3 bases, and 17 bases lay between the germline ends. The germline gives CDR1 MGHRA, CDR2 YSYEKL. The CDR3 sequence is CASSQAQGRMDTEAFF. The CDR3 DNA sequence: TGCGCCAGCAGCCAGGCGCAGGGGAGAATGGACACTGAAGCTTTCTTT.

The chain combines TRBV19 with TRBJ2-1, with a possible D match to TRBD2 (6 bases). The CDR3 consists of 15 residues. Per the germline V gene, CDR1 is LNHDA and CDR2 is SQIVND (reference sequence). Trimming cost V 6 bases and J 0 bases, with 12 bases left between them. CDR3 bases: TGTGCCAGTAGGTCCGGGAGTAGCTCCTACAATGAGCAGTTCTTC. Amino acid sequence: CASRSGSSSYNEQFF.

The chain combines TRBV5-1 with TRBJ1-1; D is uncertain. The germline CDR1 and CDR2 sequences are SGHRS and YFSETQ. The CDR3 covers 13 residues. The V and J ends lost 0 bases and 1 base respectively, with 4 bases between them. The CDR3 here is CASSLAGNTEAFF. CDR3 DNA: TGCGCCAGCAGCTTGGCAGGGAACACTGAAGCTTTCTTT.

The chain couples TRBV6-1 to TRBJ2-7; the D gene is possibly TRBD1 (5 bases). Germline CDR1 MNHNS, CDR2 SASEGT. Trimming removed 9 bases from V and 3 bases from J, with 15 bases in between. CDR3 length equals 13 residues. CDR3 amino acids: CASQGLSNYEQYF. In DNA form, the CDR3 reads TGTGCCAGTCAGGGTTTATCAAACTACGAGCAGTACTTC.

This chain links TRBV7-2 with TRBJ2-7; D might be TRBD2 (7 bases). The CDR3 length is 15 residues. In germline, CDR1 is SGHTA, CDR2 FQGNSA. Trimming cost V 5 bases and J 5 bases, with 19 bases left between them. DNA of the CDR3: TGTGCCAGCAGCCCCTCGGGGGGCAATCGTGACGAGCAGTACTTC. This encodes CASSPSGGNRDEQYF.

Notes on this clone: One end of the junction varies from germline; a read error may be responsible. CDR3 loop: CASSLGTDRVNQPQHF. The CDR3 bases are TGCGCCAGCAGTTTGGGAACCGACAGGGTAAATCAGCCCCAGCATTTT. The gene calls are TRBV5-1 and TRBJ1-5, with 7 nucleotides matching TRBD1. The CDR3 has 16 residues. Germline-derived CDR1 and CDR2 are SGHRS and YFSETQ.

This chain joins TRBV4-1 and TRBJ1-2; 7 nucleotides align to TRBD1. The V gene's germline CDR1 is MGHRA and CDR2 YSYEKL. V lost 5 bases and J lost 2; bases outside the gene matches: 14. This CDR3 spans 17 amino acids. The CDR3 here is CASSSEGLDRTNYGYTF. In nucleotides, the CDR3 is TGCGCCAGCAGCTCTGAGGGCCTGGACAGGACGAACTATGGCTACACCTTC.

This chain uses TRBV5-4 with TRBJ2-3, with TRBD2 matching over 16 bases. CDR3 length: 18 amino acids. V shed 1 base, J shed 3 bases, and the junction held 5 bases outside the gene matches. Germline V gene data show CDR1 as SGHNT and CDR2 as YYREEE (reference sequence). The CDR3 nucleotides read TGTGCCAGCAGCTTGTACCCGGGACTAGCGGGAGGGACAGATACGCAGTATTTT. Translated, it gives CASSLYPGLAGGTDTQYF.